This T cell receptor beta chain emerged from a study of T cells in Graves' hyperthyroidism and ophthalmopathy. Study results and limitations: Blood also showed most of the thyroid clonotypes that were expanded above 0.001.

Amplification targeted TCR beta CDR3 regions from RNA transcripts. TCR CDR3 underwent first-round RT-PCR with the HTBI primer set. In TCRdb, the multiplex PCR reads were re-called with MiXCR into one record per CDR3 protein. The sample includes fewer than 850,000 distinct CDR3 sequences, roughly 17% seen only once; the top ten take roughly a sixth. Trimming removed 3 bases at V and 2 bases at J, with 14 bases between. Germline CDR1 LNHDA, CDR2 SQIVND (reference sequence). The CDR3 spans 16 residues. This clonotype was observed many times. Its specificity is not known. The specimen sequenced was blood. This chain connects TRBV19 to TRBJ1-5; D is undetermined. The source is a man aged 50-59 years with Graves' hyperthyroidism. CDR3 region: CASSIMEYSGNQPQHF. CDR3 coding DNA: TGTGCCAGTAGTATCATGGAGTATAGCGGCAATCAGCCCCAGCATTTT.